This TCR beta chain was sequenced for a study of T cell clonality in common variable immunodeficiency. This clone has at least ten counts. The CDR3 end falls 3 residues outside the read, so it is completed with the germline J gene. Sequenced by immunoSEQ multiplex PCR; TCRdb stores in-frame clones only, minus some. The sample presents 40,000 or so clones, none singletons. CDR3 length: 14 amino acids. Germline V gene sequence: CDR1 SGHAT, CDR2 FQNNGV. Trimming cost V 1 base and J 5 bases, with 11 bases left between them. Sequenced sample: peripheral blood mononuclear cells. The sequence derives from a person aged 18 to 70 in good health. The rearrangement joins TRBV11-2 to TRBJ1-2; D is unresolved. This CDR3 reads CASSLGPSSYGYTF. The sequenced CDR3 bases are TGTGCCAGCAGCTTAGGTCCCAGTTCTTATGGC.